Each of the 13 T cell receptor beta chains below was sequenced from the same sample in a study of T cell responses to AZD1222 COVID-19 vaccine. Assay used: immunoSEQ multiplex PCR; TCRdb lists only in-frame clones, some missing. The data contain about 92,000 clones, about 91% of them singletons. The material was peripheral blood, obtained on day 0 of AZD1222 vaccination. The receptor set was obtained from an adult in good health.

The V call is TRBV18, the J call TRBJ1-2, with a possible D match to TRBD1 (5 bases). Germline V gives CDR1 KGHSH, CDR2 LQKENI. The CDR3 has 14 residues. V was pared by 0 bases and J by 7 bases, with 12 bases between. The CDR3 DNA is TGTGCCAGCTCACCACCGGAGGGGCGGAGTGGCTACACCTTC. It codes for CASSPPEGRSGYTF.

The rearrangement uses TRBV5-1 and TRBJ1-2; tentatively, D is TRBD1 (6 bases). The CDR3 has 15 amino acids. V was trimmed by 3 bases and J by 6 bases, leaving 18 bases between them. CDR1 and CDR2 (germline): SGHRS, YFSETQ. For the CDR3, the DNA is TGCGCCAGCAGCTCGAACAGGGCGACTATGGATGGCTACACCTTC. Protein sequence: CASSSNRATMDGYTF. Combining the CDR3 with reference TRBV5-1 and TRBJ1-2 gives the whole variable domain KAGVTQTPRYLIKTRGQQVTLSCSPISGHRSVSWYQQTPGQGLQFLFEYFSETQRNKGNFPGRFSGRQFSNSRSEMNVSTLELGDSALYLCASSSNRATMDGYTFGSGTRLTVV.

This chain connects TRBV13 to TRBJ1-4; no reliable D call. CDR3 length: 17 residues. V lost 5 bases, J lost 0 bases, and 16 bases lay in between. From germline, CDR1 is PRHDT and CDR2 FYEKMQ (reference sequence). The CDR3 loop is CASSPRARTATNEKLFF. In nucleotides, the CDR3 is TGTGCCAGCAGCCCTCGGGCCCGGACTGCAACTAATGAAAAACTGTTTTTT.

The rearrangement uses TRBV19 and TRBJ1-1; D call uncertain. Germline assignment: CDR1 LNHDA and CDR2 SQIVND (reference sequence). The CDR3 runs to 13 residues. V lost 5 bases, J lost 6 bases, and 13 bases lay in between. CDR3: CASSVPVSAEAFF. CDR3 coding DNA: TGTGCCAGTAGTGTCCCTGTGAGCGCTGAAGCTTTCTTT.

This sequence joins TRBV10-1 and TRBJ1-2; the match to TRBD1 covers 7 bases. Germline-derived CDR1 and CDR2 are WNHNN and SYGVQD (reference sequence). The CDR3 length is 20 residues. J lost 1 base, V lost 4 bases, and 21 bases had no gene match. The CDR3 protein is CASSAFSLDRMNQLNYGYTF. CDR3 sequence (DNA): TGCGCCAGCAGTGCCTTTTCCTTGGACAGGATGAACCAACTTAACTATGGCTACACCTTC.

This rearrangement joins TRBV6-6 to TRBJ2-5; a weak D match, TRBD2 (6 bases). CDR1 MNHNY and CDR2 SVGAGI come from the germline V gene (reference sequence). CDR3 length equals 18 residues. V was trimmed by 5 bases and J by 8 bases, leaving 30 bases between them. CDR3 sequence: CASSHILLRRGKQRTQYF. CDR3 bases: TGTGCCAGCAGTCACATACTACTTAGGAGGGGTAAACAACGAACCCAGTACTTC.

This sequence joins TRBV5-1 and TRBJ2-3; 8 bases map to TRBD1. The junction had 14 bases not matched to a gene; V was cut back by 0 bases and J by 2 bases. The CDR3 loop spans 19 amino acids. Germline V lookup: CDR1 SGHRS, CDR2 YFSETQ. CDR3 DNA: TGCGCCAGCAGCTTGGAACTTGGTGGGACAGGCGCTATCACAGATACGCAGTATTTT. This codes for CASSLELGGTGAITDTQYF.

CDR3 sequence (DNA): TGCGCCAGCAGATATAGACAGGGTCAGTTCGACGAGCAGTACTTC. Translating it yields CASRYRQGQFDEQYF. The chain is built from TRBV5-1 and TRBJ2-7; 7 nucleotides match TRBD1. Germline CDR1 and CDR2: SGHRS and YFSETQ. V was clipped by 5 bases and J by 5 bases; unmatched bases: 13. The CDR3 sequence is 15 residues long.

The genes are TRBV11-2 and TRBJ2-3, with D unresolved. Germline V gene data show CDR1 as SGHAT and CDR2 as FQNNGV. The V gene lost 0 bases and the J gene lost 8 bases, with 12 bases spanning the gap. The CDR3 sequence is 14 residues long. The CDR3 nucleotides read TGTGCCAGCAGCTTAGATCGGGTCATTGGTACGCAGTATTTT. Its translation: CASSLDRVIGTQYF.

The CDR3 coding sequence is TGTGCCAGCTCTAACAGGGGAGGAGAGACCCAGTACTTC. This translates into CASSNRGGETQYF. The V call is TRBV3-1 (or the pseudogene TRBV3-2), the J call TRBJ2-5, with a possible D match to TRBD1 (7 bases). Germline V CDR1 and CDR2: LGHDT, YNNKEL (reference sequence). The CDR3 is made up of 13 amino acids. The V and J ends lost 8 bases and 4 bases respectively, with 14 bases between them.

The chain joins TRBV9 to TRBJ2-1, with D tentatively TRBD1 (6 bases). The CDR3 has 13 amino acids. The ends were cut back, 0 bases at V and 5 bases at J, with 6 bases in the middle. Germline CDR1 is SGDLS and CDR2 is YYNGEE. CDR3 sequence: CASSVGQDNEQFF. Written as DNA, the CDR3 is TGTGCCAGCAGCGTAGGACAGGACAATGAGCAGTTCTTC.

CDR3 amino acids: CASSQSVANGVETQYF. CDR3 nucleotides: TGCGCCAGCAGCCAGTCCGTAGCGAACGGCGTGGAGACCCAGTACTTC. The rearrangement links TRBV4-3 to TRBJ2-5, with D perhaps TRBD2 (5 bases). Trimming stripped 3 bases from V and 5 bases from J, with 19 bases between. The CDR3 contains 16 residues. CDR1 LGHNA and CDR2 YSLEER come from the germline V gene.

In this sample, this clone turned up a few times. The CDR3 here is CASSREGGYGYTF. CDR3 bases: TGTGCCAGTAGTCGTGAGGGGGGCTATGGCTACACCTTC. This chain connects TRBV19 to TRBJ1-2; D possibly corresponds to TRBD1 (6 bases). Per germline, CDR1 LNHDA and CDR2 SQIVND (reference sequence). The CDR3 runs 13 residues. V dropped 5 bases and J dropped 4 bases, with 11 bases sitting between them.